Below are 17 T cell receptor beta chains sequenced from a single sample in a study of OX40 agonist ivuxolimab in advanced cancers. Sequenced by immunoSEQ multiplex PCR; TCRdb stores in-frame clones only, minus some. The sample includes some 90,000 clones, 92% of them seen just once. The specimen comprised CD4+ or CD8+ T cells sorted from blood, sampled in a trial of the OX40 agonist ivuxolimab. These receptors all stem from an adult with an advanced solid tumor such as melanoma, head and neck, liver or kidney cancer.

The chain has TRBV2 and TRBJ2-1; D is possibly TRBD2 (6 bases). Germline V gene sequence: CDR1 SNHLY, CDR2 FYNNEI. There are 15 residues in the CDR3. Trimming stripped 8 bases from V and 2 bases from J, with 16 bases between. CDR3 DNA sequence: TGTGCCAGCGACTCGCAGGGACTTGCCTACAATGAGCAGTTCTTC. Protein sequence: CASDSQGLAYNEQFF.

V is TRBV15 and J is TRBJ1-4; TRBD1 aligns across 8 bases. With 8 bases clipped from V and 7 bases from J, the junction kept 3 bases outside the gene matches. The germline CDR1 and CDR2 sequences are LNHNV and YYDKDF (reference sequence). The CDR3 consists of 12 residues. The CDR3 loop is CATRDRGEKLFF. The DNA of the CDR3 is TGTGCCACCCGTGACAGGGGTGAAAAACTGTTTTTT.

V gene TRBV19 combines with J gene TRBJ2-6; D remains ambiguous. Trimming stripped 4 bases from V and 3 bases from J, with 10 bases between. CDR1 and CDR2 from the germline V gene are LNHDA and SQIVND (reference sequence). The CDR3 runs 15 residues. The CDR3 DNA reads TGTGCCAGTAGTACCACCCATTATGGGGCCAACGTCCTGACTTTC. Protein: CASSTTHYGANVLTF.

The chain uses TRBV6-1 and TRBJ1-5; D perhaps matches TRBD1 (5 bases). This CDR3 has 12 amino acids. Germline V gene data show CDR1 as MNHNS and CDR2 as SASEGT. V dropped 8 bases and J dropped 6 bases, with 11 bases sitting between them. The CDR3 loop reads CASGGEVQPQHF. The CDR3 DNA is TGTGCCAGCGGGGGGGAAGTTCAGCCCCAGCATTTT.

The chain joins TRBV19 to TRBJ2-7; possibly TRBD1 for D (5 bases). The ends were cut back, 4 bases at V and 2 bases at J, with 9 bases in the middle. In germline, CDR1 is LNHDA, CDR2 SQIVND (reference sequence). The CDR3 contains 13 residues. This chain's CDR3 is CASSSQGAYEQYF. In DNA form, the CDR3 reads TGTGCCAGTAGTAGTCAAGGGGCCTACGAGCAGTACTTC.

This chain links TRBV5-4 with TRBJ2-5; 13 bases map to TRBD2. This CDR3 comprises 14 residues. Looked up from germline, CDR1 is SGHNT and CDR2 is YYREEE (reference sequence). Losses at the gene ends were 4 bases for V and 5 bases for J; bases not matched to a gene: 2. The CDR3 loop reads CASSAGLAGETQYF. CDR3 bases: TGTGCCAGCAGCGCGGGACTAGCGGGGGAGACCCAGTACTTC. Looking up the rest from reference TRBV5-4 and TRBJ2-5 gives the full variable domain: ETGVTQSPTHLIKTRGQQVTLRCSSQSGHNTVSWYQQALGQGPQFIFQYYREEENGRGNFPPRFSGLQFPNYSSELNVNALELDDSALYLCASSAGLAGETQYFGPGTRLLVL.

DNA for the CDR3: TGTGCCAGCTCACCTCGGTCTAGCACAACCTACAATGAGCAGTTCTTC. Protein sequence: CASSPRSSTTYNEQFF. This chain uses TRBV18 with TRBJ2-1; D is possibly TRBD2 (5 bases). V was shortened by 3 bases and J by 2 bases, with 14 bases between the two germline ends. The CDR3 has 16 amino acids. Germline values: CDR1 KGHSH, CDR2 LQKENI.

This chain joins TRBV9 and TRBJ2-2, with 8 nucleotides matching TRBD1. Trimming removed 4 bases from V and 3 bases from J; junction bases left unmatched: 8. The CDR3 has 16 residues. Germline-derived CDR1 and CDR2 are SGDLS and YYNGEE. The CDR3 here is CASSPRTGMDTGELFF. CDR3 bases: TGTGCCAGCAGCCCACGGACAGGGATGGACACCGGGGAGCTGTTTTTT.

The rearrangement uses TRBV7-2 and TRBJ2-4; TRBD2 matches 8 bases. CDR3 length equals 14 residues. Germline V lookup: CDR1 SGHTA, CDR2 FQGNSA. Trimming took 7 bases from V and 5 from J; bases not matched to a gene: 7. This chain's CDR3 is CASKSGGAQNIQYF. As DNA, the CDR3 is TGTGCCAGCAAGTCCGGGGGGGCCCAAAACATTCAGTACTTC.

This chain connects TRBV4-2 to TRBJ2-5; D is perhaps TRBD1 or TRBD2 (6 bases each). The CDR3 runs to 15 residues. The V and J ends lost 4 bases and 4 bases respectively, with 16 bases between them. Germline V gene data show CDR1 as LGHNA and CDR2 as YNFKEQ. CDR3 coding DNA: TGTGCCAGCAGCCTACTGGGGGGCGCGGGAGAGACCCAGTACTTC. It yields the protein CASSLLGGAGETQYF.

The chain has TRBV7-9 and TRBJ2-7; D unclear. This CDR3 has 12 amino acids. CDR1 is SEHNR, CDR2 FQNEAQ, per germline (reference sequence). V was shortened by 5 bases and J by 2 bases, with 7 bases between the two germline ends. CDR3 DNA: TGTGCCAGCAGCCACCAGCCCTACGAGCAGTACTTC. It encodes CASSHQPYEQYF.

CDR3 DNA: TGCGCCAGCAGCCAAGATTCCCCGCAGGCCGGGGGGGAAAAACTGTTTTTT. Translation: CASSQDSPQAGGEKLFF. V gene TRBV4-3 combines with J gene TRBJ1-4; tentative D call: TRBD1 (5 bases). The ends were cut back, 0 bases at V and 8 bases at J, with 19 bases in the middle. Germline V gene data show CDR1 as LGHNA and CDR2 as YSLEER. CDR3 length: 17 amino acids.

The chain carries TRBV15 and TRBJ1-3, with 7 bases matching TRBD1. The ends lost 2 bases at V and 8 bases at J; junction bases unmatched: 9. CDR1 and CDR2 (germline): LNHNV, YYDKDF (reference sequence). The CDR3 consists of 15 residues. This chain's CDR3 is CATSRTSSGGDTIYF. CDR3 nucleotide sequence: TGTGCCACCAGCAGAACCAGTTCAGGGGGGGACACCATATATTTT.

This chain joins TRBV28 and TRBJ1-1; D not certain. This CDR3 has 13 amino acids. The germline V gene has CDR1 MDHEN and CDR2 SYDVKM. Trimming pared 6 bases from V and 0 bases from J, leaving 8 bases between. The CDR3 region is CASRSMVNTEAFF. CDR3 nucleotide sequence: TGTGCCAGCAGATCAATGGTGAACACTGAAGCTTTCTTT.

The chain carries TRBV6-1 and TRBJ2-5; D remains ambiguous. This CDR3 is built from 11 residues. Deletions cut 7 bases from V and 5 bases from J, with 8 bases between. CDR1 and CDR2 from the germline V gene are MNHNS and SASEGT. The CDR3 coding sequence is TGTGCCAGCACCCACGGGGAGACCCAGTACTTC. Its translation is CASTHGETQYF.

V is TRBV28 and J is TRBJ2-7, with D possibly matching TRBD1 (7 bases). The length of the CDR3 is 12 residues. The germline V gene has CDR1 MDHEN and CDR2 SYDVKM. The V end was cut by 8 bases, the J end by 3 bases, with 11 bases between. The chain's CDR3 is CASQGGYYEQYF. The DNA for the CDR3 is TGTGCCAGCCAGGGGGGCTACTACGAGCAGTACTTC.

This clone occurred a few times. V is TRBV6-5 and J is TRBJ2-1, with no clear D. This CDR3 region has 15 residues. Deletions cut 2 bases from V and 4 bases from J, with 12 bases between. Germline V lookup: CDR1 MNHEY, CDR2 SVGAGI. DNA of the CDR3: TGTGCCAGCAGTTACGGCGGTCAGATATACAATGAGCAGTTCTTC. Protein sequence: CASSYGGQIYNEQFF.